The rows below give T cell receptor beta chains drawn from one sample of a study of PD-1 blockade in classical Hodgkin lymphoma. TCRdb's copy holds only in-frame clones and misses some; the assay was immunoSEQ multiplex PCR. Seen here are about 150,000 clones, approximately 72% observed once, and the top ten hold about 9.3%. The specimen comprised peripheral blood mononuclear cells (PBMCs), sampled before the second cycle of nivolumab. The source is a human donor with classical Hodgkin lymphoma. Both conserved end residues are part of each CDR3. D genes are given only for firm matches. Expanded clones are given a class, and other clones once, few, many or no size at all.

V gene	J gene	clone size	D gene	CDR3 protein	CDR3 DNA
TRBV5-1	TRBJ2-2	.	.	CASSYQALVNTGELFF	TGCGCCAGCAGCTATCAGGCTCTAGTAAACACCGGGGAGCTGTTTTTT
TRBV29-1	TRBJ2-7	.	.	CSVRGQRYEQYF	TGCAGCGTTCGCGGACAGCGTTACGAGCAGTACTTC
TRBV7-9	TRBJ1-1	.	.	CASSLNLGAEAFF	TGTGCCAGCAGCTTAAACTTAGGTGCTGAAGCTTTCTTT
TRBV2	TRBJ2-6	.	.	CASSEAFGAPGANVLTF	TGTGCCAGCAGTGAAGCGTTCGGGGCCCCTGGGGCCAACGTCCTGACTTTC
TRBV7-3	TRBJ2-2	.	TRBD2	CASSLFHASGGNTGELFF	TGTGCCAGCAGCTTATTCCACGCTAGCGGGGGGAACACCGGGGAGCTGTTTTTT
TRBV11-2	TRBJ2-7	.	TRBD2	CASSRVAGGVYEQYF	TGTGCCAGCAGCCGTGTAGCGGGAGGGGTCTACGAGCAGTACTTC
TRBV5-5	TRBJ1-6	.	.	CASSLSPRGNSPLHF	TGTGCCAGCAGCTTATCGCCCAGGGGCAATTCACCCCTCCACTTT
TRBV18	TRBJ1-6	few	TRBD1	CASSQSDRGNSPLHF	TGTGCCAGCTCCCAAAGTGACAGGGGGAATTCACCCCTCCACTTT
TRBV6-5	TRBJ2-5	.	.	CASSPPRPQETQYF	TGTGCCAGCAGCCCCCCCCGGCCCCAAGAGACCCAGTACTTC
TRBV7-8	TRBJ2-7	few	.	CASSLEGAASYEQYF	TGTGCCAGCAGCTTAGAAGGGGCAGCTTCCTACGAGCAGTACTTC